This is a list of T cell receptor beta chains from one sample in a study of blood T cell repertoires in COVID-19. TCRdb's table, derived via immunoSEQ multiplex PCR, lists solely in-frame clones and lacks some. This sample has about 56,000 clones, with approximately 89% found just once. The sample was peripheral blood. The receptors here all came from a woman aged 55-69 years with COVID-19, enrolled during active disease. CDR3s include the opening cysteine and the closing phenylalanine or tryptophan. A D gene is named only where the DNA matches it firmly. Not every row has a clone size; where given, it reads once, few, many or a size class.

V: TRBV28; J: TRBJ1-3; D: NA; size: NA; CDR3: CASGASQGLINTIYF; DNA: TGTGCCAGCGGCGCCTCACAGGGCTTGATAAACACCATATATTTT
V: TRBV7-9; J: TRBJ1-1; D: TRBD1; size: NA; CDR3: CASSSTGATGLNTEAFF; DNA: TGTGCCAGCAGCAGCACAGGGGCTACGGGGCTGAACACTGAAGCTTTCTTT
V: TRBV6-5; J: TRBJ1-1; D: NA; size: NA; CDR3: CASSYSTGTEAFF; DNA: TGTGCCAGCAGTTACTCGACGGGCACTGAAGCTTTCTTT
V: TRBV29-1; J: TRBJ2-1; D: TRBD2; size: NA; CDR3: CSASGTTYNEQFF; DNA: TGCAGCGCCTCCGGGACTACTTACAATGAGCAGTTCTTC
V: TRBV27; J: TRBJ2-2; D: TRBD2; size: NA; CDR3: CASSLEVAGEVGELFF; DNA: TGTGCCAGCAGTCTCGAAGTAGCGGGAGAAGTCGGGGAGCTGTTTTTT
V: TRBV11-2; J: TRBJ2-7; D: TRBD1; size: NA; CDR3: CASSLLLGTAEQYF; DNA: TGTGCCAGCAGCTTGTTACTCGGGACAGCCGAACAGTACTTC
V: TRBV7-2; J: TRBJ1-2; D: NA; size: few; CDR3: CASSFLREGGYTF; DNA: TGTGCCAGCAGCTTTCTCAGGGAAGGAGGCTACACCTTC
V: TRBV4-3; J: TRBJ1-2; D: TRBD1; size: NA; CDR3: CASSQTGGAGGYTF; DNA: TGCGCCAGCAGCCAAACAGGGGGCGCTGGGGGCTACACCTTC
V: TRBV9; J: TRBJ1-4; D: NA; size: NA; CDR3: CASSVALQDNEKLFF; DNA: TGTGCCAGCAGCGTAGCTCTACAGGATAATGAAAAACTGTTTTTT
V: TRBV6-5; J: TRBJ1-1; D: NA; size: NA; CDR3: CASSYGGTDTEAFF; DNA: TGTGCCAGCAGTTATGGGGGCACGGACACTGAAGCTTTCTTT
V: TRBV29-1; J: TRBJ2-7; D: TRBD1; size: NA; CDR3: CSALGQLAQYF; DNA: TGCAGCGCCCTGGGACAGTTGGCGCAGTACTTC
V: TRBV9; J: TRBJ2-1; D: TRBD2; size: NA; CDR3: CASSVGGGATYNEQFF; DNA: TGTGCCAGCAGCGTAGGCGGGGGAGCCACCTACAATGAGCAGTTCTTC
V: TRBV2; J: TRBJ2-5; D: NA; size: NA; CDR3: CAGRQVQETQYF; DNA: TGTGCCGGAAGACAGGTTCAAGAGACCCAGTACTTC
V: TRBV18; J: TRBJ1-4; D: NA; size: NA; CDR3: CASSFTTVGVTNEKLFF; DNA: TGTGCCAGCTCATTCACCACAGTAGGGGTCACTAATGAAAAACTGTTTTTT
V: TRBV6-2/TRBV6-3; J: TRBJ2-1; D: NA; size: NA; CDR3: CASSYSSVNEQFF; DNA: TGTGCCAGCAGTTACTCCTCGGTCAATGAGCAGTTCTTC
V: TRBV6-4; J: TRBJ2-1; D: TRBD2; size: NA; CDR3: CASSVLAGVYNEQFF; DNA: TGTGCCAGCAGTGTCCTAGCGGGAGTTTACAATGAGCAGTTCTTC
V: TRBV29-1; J: TRBJ2-5; D: TRBD1; size: NA; CDR3: CSVEENSRQGRLGSQYF; DNA: TGCAGCGTTGAAGAGAACTCCAGACAGGGGCGGCTTGGGTCCCAGTACTTC
V: TRBV27; J: TRBJ1-1; D: NA; size: large; CDR3: CASSLEQHTEAFF; DNA: TGTGCCAGCAGTTTAGAACAGCACACTGAAGCTTTCTTT
V: TRBV3-1/TRBV3-2; J: TRBJ1-4; D: NA; size: NA; CDR3: CASSQVSGNEKLFF; DNA: TGTGCCAGCAGCCAAGTTTCGGGGAATGAAAAACTGTTTTTT
V: TRBV28; J: TRBJ1-2; D: TRBD1; size: NA; CDR3: CASSYLDRDNYGYTF; DNA: TGTGCCAGCAGTTACTTGGACAGGGACAACTATGGCTACACCTTC
V: TRBV29-1; J: TRBJ1-5; D: NA; size: NA; CDR3: CSVTLGAQNQPQHF; DNA: TGCAGCGTAACCTTAGGGGCACAGAATCAGCCCCAGCATTTT
V: TRBV6-6; J: TRBJ2-2; D: TRBD2; size: NA; CDR3: CASARTSGSTGELFF; DNA: TGTGCCAGCGCGCGGACTAGCGGGAGCACCGGGGAGCTGTTTTTT
V: TRBV5-5; J: TRBJ1-5; D: TRBD1; size: NA; CDR3: CASSPGQVLNQPQHF; DNA: TGTGCCAGCAGCCCGGGACAGGTCCTCAATCAGCCCCAGCATTTT
V: TRBV5-6; J: TRBJ1-2; D: NA; size: NA; CDR3: CASSRRGGGENGYTF; DNA: TGTGCCAGCAGCCGCCGTGGGGGGGGCGAGAATGGCTACACCTTC
V: TRBV5-6; J: TRBJ2-3; D: TRBD2; size: NA; CDR3: CASSPGLAGGRYTDTQYF; DNA: TGTGCCAGCAGCCCGGGACTAGCGGGGGGCCGGTACACAGATACGCAGTATTTT
V: TRBV7-9; J: TRBJ1-2; D: NA; size: NA; CDR3: CASSSTGLRTIYGYTF; DNA: TGTGCCAGCAGCTCGACGGGACTCCGGACGATCTATGGCTACACCTTC
V: TRBV6-6; J: TRBJ1-4; D: NA; size: NA; CDR3: CASSYSGQPNEKLFF; DNA: TGTGCCAGCAGTTACTCTGGGCAGCCTAATGAAAAACTGTTTTTT
V: TRBV5-4; J: TRBJ2-6; D: NA; size: NA; CDR3: CASRGQVNSGANVLTF; DNA: TGTGCCAGCAGGGGGCAGGTGAACTCTGGGGCCAACGTCCTGACTTTC
V: TRBV5-1; J: TRBJ2-2; D: NA; size: NA; CDR3: CASSTGHQNTGELFF; DNA: TGCGCCAGCAGCACGGGACACCAGAACACCGGGGAGCTGTTTTTT
V: TRBV27; J: TRBJ2-1; D: NA; size: NA; CDR3: CASSLFSGRSNEQFF; DNA: TGTGCCAGCAGTTTATTTTCAGGGAGGAGCAATGAGCAGTTCTTC
V: TRBV11-3; J: TRBJ2-5; D: TRBD2; size: NA; CDR3: CASSPGGPQYF; DNA: TGTGCCAGCAGTCCGGGGGGGCCCCAGTACTTC
V: TRBV19; J: TRBJ1-2; D: NA; size: once; CDR3: CASSGRNYGYTF; DNA: TGTGCCAGTAGTGGCAGGAACTATGGCTACACCTTC
V: TRBV27; J: TRBJ2-7; D: TRBD1; size: NA; CDR3: CASSLVGQGKSSFYEQYF; DNA: TGTGCCAGCAGTTTGGTAGGACAGGGCAAGAGTTCTTTCTACGAGCAGTACTTC
V: TRBV7-9; J: TRBJ1-1; D: NA; size: few; CDR3: CASSSRGVGTEAFF; DNA: TGTGCCAGCAGCTCCAGGGGCGTGGGCACTGAAGCTTTCTTT
V: TRBV5-1; J: TRBJ2-1; D: NA; size: NA; CDR3: CASSLEGDVSYNEQFF; DNA: TGCGCCAGCAGCTTGGAGGGGGATGTCTCCTACAATGAGCAGTTCTTC
V: TRBV6-5; J: TRBJ2-1; D: TRBD2; size: NA; CDR3: CASSPGTSGVVKQFF; DNA: TGTGCCAGCAGTCCCGGGACTAGCGGGGTAGTTAAGCAGTTCTTC
V: TRBV5-6; J: TRBJ2-5; D: TRBD1; size: NA; CDR3: CASSERGLGEKTQYF; DNA: TGTGCCAGCAGCGAAAGGGGGCTCGGAGAAAAGACCCAGTACTTC
V: TRBV6-4; J: TRBJ2-3; D: TRBD2; size: NA; CDR3: CASSDSPSGGTDTQYF; DNA: TGTGCCAGCAGTGATTCCCCTAGCGGGGGCACAGATACGCAGTATTTT
V: TRBV30; J: TRBJ1-1; D: NA; size: NA; CDR3: CARQSQVNTEAFF; DNA: TGTGCCCGCCAAAGTCAGGTGAACACTGAAGCTTTCTTT
V: TRBV19; J: TRBJ2-1; D: TRBD2; size: once; CDR3: CASRAGTSGSIEQFF; DNA: TGTGCCAGTAGAGCCGGGACTAGCGGGAGCATTGAGCAGTTCTTC
V: TRBV18; J: TRBJ1-4; D: NA; size: NA; CDR3: CASSPGSNEKLFF; DNA: TGTGCCAGCTCTCCCGGGAGTAATGAAAAACTGTTTTTT
V: TRBV4-2; J: TRBJ2-7; D: TRBD1; size: NA; CDR3: CASSQDGTGTGAYEQYF; DNA: TGTGCCAGCAGCCAAGACGGGACCGGGACAGGGGCCTACGAGCAGTACTTC
V: TRBV27; J: TRBJ2-7; D: NA; size: NA; CDR3: CASRQNYEQYF; DNA: TGTGCCAGCAGACAAAACTACGAGCAGTACTTC